This T cell receptor (beta chain) appears in the sequencing data of a study of cytomegalovirus exposure and HLA in healthy donors. This clone was observed a single time. This CDR3 is 13 amino acids long. Per the germline V gene, CDR1 is MGHDK and CDR2 is SYGVNS. The PCR contained 60 Vbeta and 13 Jbeta primers. Data came from immunoSEQ multiplex PCR; TCRdb stores just in-frame clones and leaves some out. The table lists about 190,000 clones, 75% to 90% of them singletons. The specimen was PBMCs. This TCR was recovered from a woman between 25 and 40 years old in good health and CMV-seronegative. V gene TRBV25-1 combines with J gene TRBJ2-5; TRBD1 matches 7 bases. The assigned J gene may be wrong: the sequence end matches TRBJ2-7 better. CDR3: CASSGRDSYEQYF. In DNA, the CDR3 is TGTGCCAGCAGTGGACGGGACAGCTACGAGCAGTACTTC.